This passage covers 18 T cell receptor beta chains from one sample sequenced in a study of cytomegalovirus exposure and HLA in healthy donors. 60 Vbeta and 13 Jbeta primers were used in PCR. Sequenced by immunoSEQ multiplex PCR; TCRdb stores in-frame clones only, minus some. In the table there are approximately 140,000 clones, approximately 80% of which are singletons. Sample: PBMCs. Receptors were obtained from a woman aged 50 to 65 in good health and CMV-seropositive.

In regard to this clone: Other DNA sequences in this specimen translate into the identical CDR3. This chain joins TRBV10-3 and TRBJ1-6; no clear D. There are 13 residues in the CDR3. Germline-derived CDR1 and CDR2 are ENHRY and SYGVKD. V lost 9 bases, J lost 0 bases, and 6 bases lay in between. CDR3 DNA sequence: TGTGCCATTTGTAGCTCCTATAATTCACCCCTCCACTTT. Translated, it gives CAICSSYNSPLHF.

V and J are TRBV27 and TRBJ1-1; possibly TRBD1 for D (6 bases). There are 15 residues in the CDR3. V shed 7 bases and J shed 5 bases, with 20 bases lying between them. CDR1 MNHEY and CDR2 SMNVEV come from the germline V gene (reference sequence). In nucleotides, the CDR3 is TGTGCCAGCACCCCCACCGGTGGGGGCTGGACTGAAGCTTTCTTT. Protein sequence: CASTPTGGGWTEAFF.

The chain couples TRBV30 to TRBJ1-6; D may be TRBD1 (5 bases). Germline V gene sequence: CDR1 GTSNPN, CDR2 SVGIG (reference sequence). V was shortened by 3 bases and J by 7 bases, with 13 bases between the two germline ends. This CDR3 spans 14 amino acids. CDR3 in DNA: TGTGCCTGGAGCGCGGGACTTCCCAATTCACCCCTCCACTTT. It specifies CAWSAGLPNSPLHF.

The rearrangement uses TRBV5-1 and TRBJ2-7, with D perhaps matching TRBD1 (6 bases). The CDR3 contains 14 residues. Trimming cost V 2 bases and J 2 bases, with 11 bases left between them. Per germline, CDR1 SGHRS and CDR2 YFSETQ. In DNA, the CDR3 is TGCGCCAGCAGCTTTTCAGGGGTAACCTACGAGCAGTACTTC. Encoded protein: CASSFSGVTYEQYF.

Only one count was recorded for this clone. The chain employs TRBV27 and TRBJ1-6; the D gene is possibly TRBD1 (5 bases). This CDR3 comprises 17 residues. Trimming stripped 6 bases from V and 0 bases from J, with 15 bases between. Germline V CDR1 and CDR2: MNHEY, SMNVEV (reference sequence). The CDR3 DNA reads as TGTGCCAGCAGCTCCTCTGGGGGGGGCTCCTATAATTCACCCCTCCACTTT. It translates to CASSSSGGGSYNSPLHF.

This rearrangement joins TRBV28 to TRBJ2-7; 9 bases map to TRBD1. Trimming cost V 4 bases and J 1 base; bases outside gene matches: 5. The CDR3 consists of 15 residues. The germline V gene has CDR1 MDHEN and CDR2 SYDVKM. The CDR3 DNA sequence: TGTGCCAGCAGTTGGACGGACAGGGGATCCTACGAGCAGTACTTC. It codes for CASSWTDRGSYEQYF.

This chain links TRBV27 with TRBJ1-1; possible D gene TRBD1, 5 bases. V dropped 5 bases and J dropped 0 bases, with 10 bases sitting between them. Germline V gene lookup returns CDR1 MNHEY and CDR2 SMNVEV (reference sequence). The CDR3 covers 14 residues. The chain's CDR3 is CASSIQGMNTEAFF. DNA for the CDR3: TGTGCCAGCAGTATTCAGGGTATGAACACTGAAGCTTTCTTT.

The J gene is TRBJ1-1, the V gene TRBV29-1; TRBD1 is a possible D gene (5 bases). The germline V gene encodes CDR1 SQVTM and CDR2 ANQGSEA. The CDR3 totals 12 residues. The ends were cut back, 7 bases at V and 0 bases at J, with 9 bases in the middle. As DNA, the CDR3 is TGCAGCGCCTCAGGGTTGAACACTGAAGCTTTCTTT. Its translation is CSASGLNTEAFF. Using reference TRBV29-1 and TRBJ1-1 for the parts outside the CDR3, the full variable domain is SAVISQKPSRDICQRGTSLTIQCQVDSQVTMMFWYRQQPGQSLTLIATANQGSEATYESGFVIDKFPISRPNLTFSTLTVSNMSPEDSSIYLCSASGLNTEAFFGQGTRLTVV.

The chain is built from TRBV5-1 and TRBJ1-1, with D possibly matching TRBD1 (6 bases). V shed 0 bases and J shed 4 bases, with 10 bases lying between them. Germline V CDR1 and CDR2: SGHRS, YFSETQ. CDR3 length: 14 amino acids. The CDR3 bases are TGCGCCAGCAGCTTGGTGGCAGGGGTCACTGAAGCTTTCTTT. Its protein product is CASSLVAGVTEAFF.

The J gene is TRBJ2-5, the V gene TRBV7-3, with 11 positions matching TRBD2. CDR1 SGHTA and CDR2 FQGTGA come from the germline V gene. V gave up 3 bases and J gave up 5 bases; unmatched junction bases: 5. The CDR3 extends over 15 amino acids. The CDR3 bases are TGTGCCAGCAGCTTTAGCGGGGGGGCCGGGGAGACCCAGTACTTC. Amino acid sequence: CASSFSGGAGETQYF.

The rearrangement uses TRBV18 and TRBJ1-2; no reliable D call. V lost 2 bases and J lost 2, with 9 bases in between. The CDR3 has 14 residues. From germline, CDR1 is KGHSH and CDR2 LQKENI. CDR3 sequence: CASSPSNSNYGYTF. The DNA for the CDR3 is TGTGCCAGCTCACCAAGTAACAGCAACTATGGCTACACCTTC.

The V gene is TRBV4-2, the J gene TRBJ1-2; TRBD1 is a possible D gene (6 bases). The CDR3 contains 16 residues. The germline V and J ends were trimmed by 0 bases and 5 bases, with 16 bases remaining between them. Germline V lookup: CDR1 LGHNA, CDR2 YNFKEQ. The CDR3 nucleotides read TGTGCCAGCAGCCAAGACCCGACGGCCAGGGGTTATGGCTACACCTTC. It encodes CASSQDPTARGYGYTF.

The rearrangement joins TRBV5-1 to TRBJ1-1; no clear D gene. The CDR3 is 13 residues long. Trimming pared 3 bases from V and 7 bases from J, leaving 13 bases between. Germline lookup yields CDR1 SGHRS and CDR2 YFSETQ. The CDR3 bases are TGCGCCAGCAGCTGGGCCGTAGACAATGAAGCTTTCTTT. Encoded protein: CASSWAVDNEAFF.

This rearrangement joins TRBV23-1 to TRBJ2-7; 7 bases are a match to TRBD2. TRBV23-1 is assigned to the ORF class and has an uncertain function. The CDR3 spans 15 residues. Trimming took 0 bases from V and 4 from J; bases not matched to a gene: 6. CDR3 sequence reads: CASSQSKRGVYEQYF. In nucleotides, the CDR3 is TGCGCCAGCAGTCAATCGAAGCGGGGAGTTTACGAGCAGTACTTC.

A word on this clone: Compared with germline, one end of the junction differs, possibly owing to a read error. V gene TRBV6-6 combines with J gene TRBJ2-7, with 7 bases matching TRBD1. Looked up from germline, CDR1 is MNHNY and CDR2 is SVGAGI (reference sequence). The CDR3 covers 15 residues. CDR3 sequence: CASRPQQGISYKQYF. For the CDR3, the DNA is TGTGCCAGCAGACCCCAACAGGGGATCTCCTACAAGCAGTACTTC.

The chain joins TRBV27 to TRBJ1-5, with 8 bases fitting TRBD1. The trim removed 3 bases at V and 5 bases at J, leaving 6 bases unmatched. The germline V gene encodes CDR1 MNHEY and CDR2 SMNVEV (reference sequence). CDR3 length equals 15 residues. CDR3 coding DNA: TGTGCCAGCAGTTTCAGACAGGGGATGCATCAGCCCCAGCATTTT. It codes for CASSFRQGMHQPQHF.

The chain couples TRBV5-4 to TRBJ1-4; 7 nucleotides agree with TRBD1. Germline values: CDR1 SGHNT, CDR2 YYREEE (reference sequence). The CDR3 runs to 15 residues. V shed 0 bases, J shed 8 bases, and the junction held 7 bases outside the gene matches. The CDR3 loop reads CASSLVRGLKEKLFF. The DNA for the CDR3 is TGTGCCAGCAGCTTGGTGAGGGGGCTGAAGGAAAAACTGTTTTTT.

This rearrangement joins TRBV6-1 to TRBJ2-5; the D gene is possibly TRBD2 (6 bases). V lost 5 bases and J 0 bases, leaving 13 bases between the germline ends. The V gene's germline CDR1 is MNHNS and CDR2 SASEGT. The CDR3 spans 15 residues. The CDR3 spells CASSNPDYYQETQYF. In DNA form, the CDR3 reads TGTGCCAGCAGTAATCCGGACTACTACCAAGAGACCCAGTACTTC.